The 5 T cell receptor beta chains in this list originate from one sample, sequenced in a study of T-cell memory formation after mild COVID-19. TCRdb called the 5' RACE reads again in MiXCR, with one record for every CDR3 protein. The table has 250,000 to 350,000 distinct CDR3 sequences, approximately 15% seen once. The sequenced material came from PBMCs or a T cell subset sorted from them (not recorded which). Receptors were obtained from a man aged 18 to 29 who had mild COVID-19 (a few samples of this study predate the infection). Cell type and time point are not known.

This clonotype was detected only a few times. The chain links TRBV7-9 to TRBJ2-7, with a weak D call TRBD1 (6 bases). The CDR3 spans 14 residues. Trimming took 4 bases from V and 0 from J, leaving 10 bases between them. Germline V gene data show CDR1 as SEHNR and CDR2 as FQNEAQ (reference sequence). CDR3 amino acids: CASSSRTVSYEQYV. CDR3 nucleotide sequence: TGTGCCAGCAGCTCACGGACAGTCTCCTACGAGCAGTACGTC.

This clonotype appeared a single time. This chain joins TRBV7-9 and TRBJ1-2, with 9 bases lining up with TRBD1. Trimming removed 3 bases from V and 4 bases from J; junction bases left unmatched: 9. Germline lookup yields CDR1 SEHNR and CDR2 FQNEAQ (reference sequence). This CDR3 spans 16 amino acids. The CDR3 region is CASSFSSPGQGYGYTF. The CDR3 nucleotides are TGTGCCAGCAGCTTCAGTTCACCGGGACAGGGCTATGGCTACACCTTC.

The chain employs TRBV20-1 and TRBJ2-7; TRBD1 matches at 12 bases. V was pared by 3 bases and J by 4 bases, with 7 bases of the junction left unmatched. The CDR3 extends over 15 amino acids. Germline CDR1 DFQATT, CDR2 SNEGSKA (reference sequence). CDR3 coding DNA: TGCAGTGCTAGTCGGGGACAGGGGGCACGATACGAGCAGTACTTC. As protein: CSASRGQGARYEQYF.

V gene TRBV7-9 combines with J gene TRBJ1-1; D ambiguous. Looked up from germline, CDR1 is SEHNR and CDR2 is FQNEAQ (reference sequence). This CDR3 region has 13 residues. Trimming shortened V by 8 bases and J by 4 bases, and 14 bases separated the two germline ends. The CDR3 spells CASGPRVGTEAFF. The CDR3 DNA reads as TGTGCCAGCGGTCCCCGGGTGGGCACTGAAGCTTTCTTT. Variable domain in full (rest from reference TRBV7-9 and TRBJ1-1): DTGVSQNPRHKITKRGQNVTFRCDPISEHNRLYWYRQTLGQGPEFLTYFQNEAQLEKSRLLSDRFSAERPKGSFSTLEIQRTEQGDSAMYLCASGPRVGTEAFFGQGTRLTVV.

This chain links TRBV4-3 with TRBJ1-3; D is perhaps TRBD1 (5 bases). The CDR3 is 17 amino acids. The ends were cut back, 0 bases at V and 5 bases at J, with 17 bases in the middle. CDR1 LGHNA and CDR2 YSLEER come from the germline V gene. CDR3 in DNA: TGCGCCAGCAGCCAAGATGTTCGGCAGGGTTTACGAAACACCATATATTTT. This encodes CASSQDVRQGLRNTIYF.